Following are 3 T cell receptor beta chains from one sample sequenced in a study of T cell responses to AZD1222 COVID-19 vaccine. TCRdb's copy holds only in-frame clones and misses some; the assay was immunoSEQ multiplex PCR. The table records roughly 78,000 clones, roughly four fifths of them present only once. The sample consisted of peripheral blood, taken on day 0 of AZD1222 vaccination. These receptors were obtained from an adult in good health.

This clone has a handful of counts. The chain has TRBV11-3 and TRBJ2-1, with a weak D call TRBD1 (5 bases). The V gene lost 3 bases and the J gene lost 2 bases, with 5 bases spanning the gap. The CDR3 spans 13 residues. Germline V gene sequence: CDR1 SGHNT, CDR2 YENEEA. CDR3 sequence reads: CASSFRAYNEQFF. DNA of the CDR3: TGTGCCAGCAGCTTCAGGGCCTACAATGAGCAGTTCTTC.

The rearrangement uses TRBV19 and TRBJ2-3, with 7 bases lining up with TRBD2. With 6 bases clipped from V and 4 bases from J, the junction kept 4 bases outside the gene matches. This CDR3 spans 13 amino acids. Germline V gives CDR1 LNHDA, CDR2 SQIVND (reference sequence). The CDR3 DNA reads TGTGCCAGTAGGGCGGGAGCTCCAGATACGCAGTATTTT. Amino acids: CASRAGAPDTQYF.

V and J are TRBV6-1 and TRBJ2-6; TRBD1 aligns across 7 bases. This CDR3 spans 17 amino acids. The V gene end was trimmed by 3 bases and the J gene end by 1 base; junction bases not matched to a gene: 6. Germline V gene data show CDR1 as MNHNS and CDR2 as SASEGT. The CDR3 here is CASSDDLTGSGANVLTF. In DNA, the CDR3 is TGTGCCAGCAGTGACGACCTGACAGGGTCTGGGGCCAACGTCCTGACTTTC.